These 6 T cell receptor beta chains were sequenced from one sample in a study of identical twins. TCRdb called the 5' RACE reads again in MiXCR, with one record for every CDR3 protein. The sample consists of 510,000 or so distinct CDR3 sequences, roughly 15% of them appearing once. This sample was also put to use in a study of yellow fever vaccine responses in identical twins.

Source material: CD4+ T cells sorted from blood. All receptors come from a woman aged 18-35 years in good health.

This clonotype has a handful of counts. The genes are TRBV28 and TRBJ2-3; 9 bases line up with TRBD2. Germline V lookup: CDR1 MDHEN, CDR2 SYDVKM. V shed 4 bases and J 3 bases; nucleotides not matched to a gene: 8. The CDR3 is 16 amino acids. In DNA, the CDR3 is TGTGCCAGCAGTTCCCCGGTAGCGGGAGAGACAGATACGCAGTATTTT. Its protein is CASSSPVAGETDTQYF.

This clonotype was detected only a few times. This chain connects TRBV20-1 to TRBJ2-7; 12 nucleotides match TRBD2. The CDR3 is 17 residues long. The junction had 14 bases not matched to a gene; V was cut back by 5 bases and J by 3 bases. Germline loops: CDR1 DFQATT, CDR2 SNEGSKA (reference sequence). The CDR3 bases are TGCAGTGCTTTAAAGAGTGGACTAGCGGGATCCGGCTACGAGCAGTACTTC. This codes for CSALKSGLAGSGYEQYF.

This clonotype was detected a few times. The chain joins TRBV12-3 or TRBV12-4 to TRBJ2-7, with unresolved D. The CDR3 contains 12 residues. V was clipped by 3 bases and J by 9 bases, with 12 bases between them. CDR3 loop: CASSFPPAGQYF. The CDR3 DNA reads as TGTGCCAGCAGTTTCCCCCCAGCCGGGCAGTACTTC.

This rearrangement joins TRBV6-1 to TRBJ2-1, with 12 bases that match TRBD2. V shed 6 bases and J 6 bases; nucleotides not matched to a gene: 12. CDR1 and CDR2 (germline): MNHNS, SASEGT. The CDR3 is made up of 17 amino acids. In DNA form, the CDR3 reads TGTGCCAGCAGAAGGACTAGCGGGGTCTTATCGACCAATGAGCAGTTCTTC. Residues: CASRRTSGVLSTNEQFF.

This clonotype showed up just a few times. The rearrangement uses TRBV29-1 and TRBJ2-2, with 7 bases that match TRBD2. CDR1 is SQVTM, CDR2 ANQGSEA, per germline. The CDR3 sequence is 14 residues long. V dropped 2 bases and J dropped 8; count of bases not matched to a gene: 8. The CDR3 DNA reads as TGCAGCGTTGAAAGCGGGGCCTCTTGGGGGGAGCTGTTTTTT. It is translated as CSVESGASWGELFF.

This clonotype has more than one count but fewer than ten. CDR3 sequence reads: CASSVSTRASGDTQYF. CDR3 sequence (DNA): TGTGCCAGCAGCGTCTCGACTAGAGCTTCTGGGGATACGCAGTATTTT. The chain combines TRBV9 with TRBJ2-3, with TRBD2 as a possible D gene (6 bases). This CDR3 has 16 residues. The ends were cut back, 2 bases at V and 6 bases at J, with 19 bases in the middle. CDR1 and CDR2 (germline): SGDLS, YYNGEE.